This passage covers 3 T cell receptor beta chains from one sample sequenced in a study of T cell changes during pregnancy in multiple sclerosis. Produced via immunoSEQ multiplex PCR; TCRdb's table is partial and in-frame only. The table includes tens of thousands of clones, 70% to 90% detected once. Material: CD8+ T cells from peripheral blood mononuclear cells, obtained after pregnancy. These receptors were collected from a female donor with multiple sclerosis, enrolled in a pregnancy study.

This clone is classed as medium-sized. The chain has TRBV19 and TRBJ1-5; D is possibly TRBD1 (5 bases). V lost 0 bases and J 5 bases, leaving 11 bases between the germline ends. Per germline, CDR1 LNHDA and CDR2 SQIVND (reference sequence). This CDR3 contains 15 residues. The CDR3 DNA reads TGTGCCAGTAGTATAGAGGGGGAGGGTTATCAGCCCCAGCATTTT. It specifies CASSIEGEGYQPQHF.

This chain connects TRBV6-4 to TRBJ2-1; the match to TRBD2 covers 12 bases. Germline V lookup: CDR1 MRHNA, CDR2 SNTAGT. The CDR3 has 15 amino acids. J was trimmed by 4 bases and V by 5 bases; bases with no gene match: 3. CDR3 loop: CASSPGLAGYNEQFF. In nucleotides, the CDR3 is TGTGCCAGCAGTCCCGGACTAGCGGGGTACAATGAGCAGTTCTTC.

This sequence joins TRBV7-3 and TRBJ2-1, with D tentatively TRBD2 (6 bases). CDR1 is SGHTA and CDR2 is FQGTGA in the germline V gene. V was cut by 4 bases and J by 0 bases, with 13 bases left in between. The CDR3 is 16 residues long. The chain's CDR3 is CASSWGGVTSYNEQFF. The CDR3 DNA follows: TGTGCCAGCAGCTGGGGCGGGGTCACCTCCTACAATGAGCAGTTCTTC. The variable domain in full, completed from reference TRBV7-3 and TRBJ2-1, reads GAGVSQTPSNKVTEKGKYVELRCDPISGHTALYWYRQSLGQGPEFLIYFQGTGAADDSGLPNDRFFAVRPEGSVSTLKIQRTERGDSAVYLCASSWGGVTSYNEQFFGPGTRLTVL.